Included here is one T cell receptor (beta chain) sequence, with context. The treatment denotes: roughly 18 received Ad26.COV2.S at low or high dose, single or two shots; 5 received placebo; per-sample allocation not given. At day 63 after the first vaccine or placebo injection, samples were drawn. The sample belongs to a study of Ad26.COV2.S vaccination and SARS-CoV-2 variants. Method: immunoSEQ multiplex PCR; TCRdb's copy keeps in-frame clones and lacks some. Of 440,000 or so clones listed, about 92% are singletons. Source: peripheral blood, taken in a trial of Ad26.COV2.S vaccine versus placebo. The receptor's source is a person between 18 and 65 years old who received the Ad26.COV2.S COVID-19 vaccine or a placebo.

The CDR3 DNA reads TGTGCCAGCAGCGTAGAACCGGCGGGGTCCTACAATGAGCAGTTCTTC. This gives the protein CASSVEPAGSYNEQFF. This sequence joins TRBV9 and TRBJ2-1, with D possibly matching TRBD2 (6 bases). Germline V gene data show CDR1 as SGDLS and CDR2 as YYNGEE. CDR3 length: 16 residues. V shed 0 bases and J shed 1 base, with 11 bases lying between them.